What follows are 11 T cell receptor beta chains derived from one specimen sequenced in a study of blood T cell repertoires in COVID-19. The protocol was immunoSEQ multiplex PCR, while the TCRdb copy is restricted to in-frame clones and leaves out a portion. The table has some 390,000 clones, approximately 86% seen once. Sequences were obtained from peripheral blood. The source of these receptors is a human donor in a cohort sampled during active COVID-19.

The DNA for the CDR3 is TGTGCCAGCAGCTTATTAGTGTCAGGGGACGCAGATACGCAGTATTTT. Protein sequence: CASSLLVSGDADTQYF. The chain links TRBV7-9 to TRBJ2-3; a possible D gene is TRBD1 (6 bases). CDR3 length: 16 amino acids. V was pared by 2 bases and J by 4 bases, with 16 bases between. Germline V lookup: CDR1 SEHNR, CDR2 FQNEAQ (reference sequence).

This chain links TRBV6-6 with TRBJ2-1, with 14 bases that match TRBD2. The CDR3 loop spans 15 amino acids. V trimming: 5 bases; J trimming: 6 bases; junction bases outside the gene matches: 3. Germline V gene lookup returns CDR1 MNHNY and CDR2 SVGAGI (reference sequence). The CDR3 reads CASSPGTSGSNEQFF. In DNA, the CDR3 is TGTGCCAGCAGTCCTGGGACTAGCGGGAGCAATGAGCAGTTCTTC.

The chain couples TRBV20-1 to TRBJ2-1; D gene uncertain. Per germline, CDR1 DFQATT and CDR2 SNEGSKA (reference sequence). This CDR3 contains 10 residues. V shed 4 bases and J shed 5 bases, with 3 bases lying between them. Written as DNA, the CDR3 is TGCAGTGCTATAGACAATGAGCAGTTCTTC. Its protein is CSAIDNEQFF.

The chain is built from TRBV3-1 (or the pseudogene TRBV3-2) and TRBJ2-5; TRBD1 matches at 9 bases. The germline V gene encodes CDR1 LGHDT and CDR2 YNNKEL (reference sequence). The CDR3 has 18 amino acids. J was trimmed by 1 base and V by 0 bases; bases with no gene match: 9. This CDR3 reads CASSQDSAGGQGQETQYF. The CDR3 DNA reads as TGTGCCAGCAGCCAAGATTCAGCAGGGGGACAGGGCCAAGAGACCCAGTACTTC.

The chain recombines TRBV11-2 with TRBJ2-7, with no clear D. This CDR3 has 13 amino acids. Germline V gene data show CDR1 as SGHAT and CDR2 as FQNNGV. Trimming pared 3 bases from V and 4 bases from J, leaving 10 bases between. The CDR3 DNA reads TGTGCCAGCAGCTTTTACCTAGGTTACGAGCAGTACTTC. Translation: CASSFYLGYEQYF. Full variable domain (remainder filled in from reference TRBV11-2 and TRBJ2-7): EAGVAQSPRYKIIEKRQSVAFWCNPISGHATLYWYQQILGQGPKLLIQFQNNGVVDDSQLPKDRFSAERLKGVDSTLKIQPAKLEDSAVYLCASSFYLGYEQYFGPGTRLTVT.

This chain links TRBV10-2 with TRBJ2-1; TRBD2 matches at 8 bases. J lost 2 bases, V lost 6 bases, and 9 bases had no gene match. There are 16 residues in the CDR3. Germline V gene data show CDR1 as WSHSY and CDR2 as SAAADI. The CDR3 region has the DNA TGCGCCAGCAGGCGTGCGGGACTAGATGCCTACAATGAGCAGTTCTTC. Amino acids: CASRRAGLDAYNEQFF.

V usage is TRBV7-2 and J usage is TRBJ2-5, with a weak D call TRBD2 (6 bases). V lost 6 bases to trimming and J lost 5 bases, with 25 bases between them. This CDR3 has 17 amino acids. The germline V gene encodes CDR1 SGHTA and CDR2 FQGNSA. The CDR3 DNA reads TGTGCCAGCAGAGAGGAACGGGGGTGGCCATCATGGGAGACCCAGTACTTC. This translates into CASREERGWPSWETQYF.

This CDR3 reads CASSLSGQFLLDGYTF. The DNA of the CDR3 is TGTGCCAGCAGCTTGTCCGGACAGTTCCTATTGGATGGCTACACCTTC. The chain recombines TRBV5-8 with TRBJ1-2, with D possibly TRBD1 on 6 matching bases. The CDR3 is made up of 16 amino acids. V was pared by 1 base and J by 6 bases, with 19 bases between. CDR1 and CDR2 from the germline V gene are SGHTS and YDEGEE.

J is TRBJ2-1 and V is TRBV4-1, with 10 bases that match TRBD2. The CDR3 spans 17 residues. Germline loops: CDR1 MGHRA, CDR2 YSYEKL. With 3 bases clipped from V and 7 bases from J, the junction kept 12 bases outside the gene matches. Here the CDR3 reads CASSHRWSGRDENEQFF. CDR3 DNA: TGCGCCAGCAGCCACAGGTGGAGCGGGAGGGATGAGAATGAGCAGTTCTTC.

CDR3 amino acids: CASSRQGGNTEAFF. For the CDR3, the DNA is TGTGCCAGCAGCAGACAGGGCGGGAACACTGAAGCTTTCTTT. The chain has TRBV6-5 and TRBJ1-1; 7 positions agree with TRBD1. V shed 6 bases and J 1 base; nucleotides not matched to a gene: 5. Germline CDR1 MNHEY, CDR2 SVGAGI. The CDR3 has 14 residues.

The genes are TRBV5-5 and TRBJ2-1, with 10 bases aligning to TRBD2. The CDR3 has 19 residues. The V gene's germline CDR1 is SGHKS and CDR2 YYEKEE (reference sequence). Trimming cost V 0 bases and J 3 bases; bases outside gene matches: 12. The CDR3 DNA reads TGTGCCAGCAGCTTGGCCGTGACCGGACTAGCGGCGCTCTACAATGAGCAGTTCTTC. Protein sequence: CASSLAVTGLAALYNEQFF. The variable domain in full, with the rest retrieved from reference TRBV5-5 and TRBJ2-1, is DAGVTQSPTHLIKTRGQQVTLRCSPISGHKSVSWYQQVLGQGPQFIFQYYEKEERGRGNFPDRFSARQFPNYSSELNVNALLLGDSALYLCASSLAVTGLAALYNEQFFGPGTRLTVL.